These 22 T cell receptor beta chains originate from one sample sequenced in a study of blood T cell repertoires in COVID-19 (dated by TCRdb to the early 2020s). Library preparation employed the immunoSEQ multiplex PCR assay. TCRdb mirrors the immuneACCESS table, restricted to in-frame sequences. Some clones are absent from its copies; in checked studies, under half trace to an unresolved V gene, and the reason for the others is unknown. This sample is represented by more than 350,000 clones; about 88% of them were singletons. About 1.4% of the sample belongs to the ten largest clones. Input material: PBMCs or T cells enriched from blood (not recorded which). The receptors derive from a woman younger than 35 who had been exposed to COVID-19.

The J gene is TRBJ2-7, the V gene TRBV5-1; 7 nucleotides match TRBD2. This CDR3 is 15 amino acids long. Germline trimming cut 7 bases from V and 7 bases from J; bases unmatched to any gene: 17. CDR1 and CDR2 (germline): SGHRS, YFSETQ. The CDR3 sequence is CASQARGLGLGEQYF. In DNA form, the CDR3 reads TGCGCCAGCCAGGCCAGAGGACTAGGTCTGGGAGAGCAGTACTTC.

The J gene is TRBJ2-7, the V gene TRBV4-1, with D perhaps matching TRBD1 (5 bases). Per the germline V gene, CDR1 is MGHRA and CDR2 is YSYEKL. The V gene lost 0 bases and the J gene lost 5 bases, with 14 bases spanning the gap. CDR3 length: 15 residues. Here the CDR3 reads CASSQDLHRSDEQYF. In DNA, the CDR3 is TGCGCCAGCAGCCAAGATCTCCACAGGTCCGACGAGCAGTACTTC.

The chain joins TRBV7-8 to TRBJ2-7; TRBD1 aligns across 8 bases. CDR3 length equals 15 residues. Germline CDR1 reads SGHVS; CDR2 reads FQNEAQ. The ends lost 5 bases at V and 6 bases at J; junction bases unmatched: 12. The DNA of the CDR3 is TGTGCCAGCAGCGGGTCCCCGGACAGGGTCTCCGAGCAGTACTTC. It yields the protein CASSGSPDRVSEQYF. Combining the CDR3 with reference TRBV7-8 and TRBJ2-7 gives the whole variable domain GAGVSQSPRYKVAKRGQDVALRCDPISGHVSLFWYQQALGQGPEFLTYFQNEAQLDKSGLPSDRFFAERPEGSVSTLKIQRTQQEDSAVYLCASSGSPDRVSEQYFGPGTRLTVT.

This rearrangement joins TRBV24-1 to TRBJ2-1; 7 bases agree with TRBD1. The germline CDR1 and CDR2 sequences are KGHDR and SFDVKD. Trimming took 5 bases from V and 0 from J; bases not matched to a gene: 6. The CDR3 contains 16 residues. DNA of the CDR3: TGTGCCACCAGTGGCGAGGGGGCTGCCTCCTACAATGAGCAGTTCTTC. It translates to CATSGEGAASYNEQFF.

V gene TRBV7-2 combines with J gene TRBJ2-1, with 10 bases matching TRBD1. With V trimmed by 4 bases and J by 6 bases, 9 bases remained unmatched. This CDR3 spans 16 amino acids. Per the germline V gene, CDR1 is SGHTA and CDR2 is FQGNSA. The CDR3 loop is CASSSSPGQGVNEQFF. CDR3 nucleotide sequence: TGTGCCAGCAGCTCGAGCCCCGGACAGGGGGTCAATGAGCAGTTCTTC.

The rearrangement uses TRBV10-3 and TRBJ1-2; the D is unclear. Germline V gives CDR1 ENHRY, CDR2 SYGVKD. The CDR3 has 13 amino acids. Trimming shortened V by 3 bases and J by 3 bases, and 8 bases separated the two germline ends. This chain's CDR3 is CAISESGYYGYTF. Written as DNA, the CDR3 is TGTGCCATCAGTGAATCGGGGTACTATGGCTACACCTTC.

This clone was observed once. The CDR3 loop is CASSLMGTGGFDTQYF. The DNA of the CDR3 is TGCGCCAGCAGCTTGATGGGGACAGGGGGCTTTGATACGCAGTATTTT. The chain uses TRBV5-1 and TRBJ2-3; 12 bases are a match to TRBD1. Germline loops: CDR1 SGHRS, CDR2 YFSETQ. V lost 1 base to trimming and J lost 6 bases; unmatched junction nucleotides: 6. This CDR3 contains 16 residues.

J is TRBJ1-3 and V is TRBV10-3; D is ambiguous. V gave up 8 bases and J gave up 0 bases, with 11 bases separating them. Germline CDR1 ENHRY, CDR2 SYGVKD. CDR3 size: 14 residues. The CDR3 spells CAIGDHSSGNTIYF. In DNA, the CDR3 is TGTGCCATCGGAGACCATAGCTCTGGAAACACCATATATTTT.

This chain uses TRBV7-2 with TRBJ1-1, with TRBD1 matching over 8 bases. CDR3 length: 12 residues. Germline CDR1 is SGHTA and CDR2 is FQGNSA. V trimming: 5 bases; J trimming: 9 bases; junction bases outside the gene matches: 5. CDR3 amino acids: CASSHRQGKAFF. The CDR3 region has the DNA TGTGCCAGCAGCCACAGACAGGGGAAAGCTTTCTTT.

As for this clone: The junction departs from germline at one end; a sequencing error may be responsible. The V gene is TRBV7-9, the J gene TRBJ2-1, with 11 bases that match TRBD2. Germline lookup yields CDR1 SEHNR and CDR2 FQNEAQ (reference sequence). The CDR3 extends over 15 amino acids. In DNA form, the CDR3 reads TGTGCCAGCAGCCTAGCGGGAGGATTATACAATGAGCAGTTCTTC. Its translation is CASSLAGGLYNEQFF.

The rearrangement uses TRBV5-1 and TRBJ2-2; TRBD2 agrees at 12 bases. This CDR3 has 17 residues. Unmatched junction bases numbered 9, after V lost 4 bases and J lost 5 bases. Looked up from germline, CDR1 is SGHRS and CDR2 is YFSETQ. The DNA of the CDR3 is TGCGCCAGCAGCCCGGGCCTAGCGGGAGGGGAGACCGGGGAGCTGTTTTTT. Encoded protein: CASSPGLAGGETGELFF.

The CDR3 DNA is TGCGCCAGCAGCTTGGATCCAGGACAGGGGGGAGGTAATGGCTACACCTTC. This translates into CASSLDPGQGGGNGYTF. This chain joins TRBV5-1 and TRBJ1-2, with 10 nucleotides matching TRBD1. The CDR3 extends over 17 amino acids. Trimming at V came to 0 bases and at J to 6 bases, leaving 11 bases not matched to a gene. Germline V lookup: CDR1 SGHRS, CDR2 YFSETQ.

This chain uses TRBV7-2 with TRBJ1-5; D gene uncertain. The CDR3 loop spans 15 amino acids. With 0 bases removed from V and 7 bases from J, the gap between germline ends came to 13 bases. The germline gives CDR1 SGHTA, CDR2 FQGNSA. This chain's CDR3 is CASSLAPGYGQPQHF. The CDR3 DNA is TGTGCCAGCAGCTTAGCGCCGGGGTACGGACAGCCCCAGCATTTT.

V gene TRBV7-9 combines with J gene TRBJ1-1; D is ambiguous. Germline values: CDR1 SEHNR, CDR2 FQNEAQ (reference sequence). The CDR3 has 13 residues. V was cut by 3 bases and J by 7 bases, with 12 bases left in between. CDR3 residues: CASSLPLEDEAFF. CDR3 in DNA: TGTGCCAGCAGCTTGCCACTGGAGGATGAAGCTTTCTTT.

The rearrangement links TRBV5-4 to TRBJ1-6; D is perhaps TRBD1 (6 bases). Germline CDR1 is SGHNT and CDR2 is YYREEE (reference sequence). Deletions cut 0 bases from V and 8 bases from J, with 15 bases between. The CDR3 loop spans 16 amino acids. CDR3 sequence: CASSLAEKQGYSPLHF. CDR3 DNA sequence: TGTGCCAGCAGCTTGGCCGAGAAACAGGGTTATTCACCCCTCCACTTT.

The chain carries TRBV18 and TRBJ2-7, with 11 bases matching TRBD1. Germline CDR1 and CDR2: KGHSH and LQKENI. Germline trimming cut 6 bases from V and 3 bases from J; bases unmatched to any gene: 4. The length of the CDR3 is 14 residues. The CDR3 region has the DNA TGTGCCAGCTCTCTGGGACAGGGGGGCTACGAGCAGTACTTC. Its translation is CASSLGQGGYEQYF.

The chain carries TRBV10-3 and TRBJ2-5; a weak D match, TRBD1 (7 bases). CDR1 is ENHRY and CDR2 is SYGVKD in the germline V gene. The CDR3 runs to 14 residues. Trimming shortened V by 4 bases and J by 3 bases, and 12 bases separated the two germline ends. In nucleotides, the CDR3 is TGTGCCATCAGTGGGGCGGGACAGAAAGAGACCCAGTACTTC. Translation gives CAISGAGQKETQYF.

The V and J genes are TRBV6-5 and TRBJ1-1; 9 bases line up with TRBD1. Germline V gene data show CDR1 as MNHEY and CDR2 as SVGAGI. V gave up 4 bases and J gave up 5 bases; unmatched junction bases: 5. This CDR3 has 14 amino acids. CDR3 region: CASSWGQGRTEAFF. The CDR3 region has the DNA TGTGCCAGCAGTTGGGGACAGGGTCGGACTGAAGCTTTCTTT.

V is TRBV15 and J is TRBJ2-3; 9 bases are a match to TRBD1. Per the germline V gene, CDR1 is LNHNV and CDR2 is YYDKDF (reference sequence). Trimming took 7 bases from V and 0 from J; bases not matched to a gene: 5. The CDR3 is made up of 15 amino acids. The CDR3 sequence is CATKRTGASTDTQYF. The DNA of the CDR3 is TGTGCCACCAAACGGACAGGGGCTAGCACAGATACGCAGTATTTT. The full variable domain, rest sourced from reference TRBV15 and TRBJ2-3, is DAMVIQNPRYQVTQFGKPVTLSCSQTLNHNVMYWYQQKSSQAPKLLFHYYDKDFNNEADTPDNFQSRRPNTSFCFLDIRSPGLGDTAMYLCATKRTGASTDTQYFGPGTRLTVL.

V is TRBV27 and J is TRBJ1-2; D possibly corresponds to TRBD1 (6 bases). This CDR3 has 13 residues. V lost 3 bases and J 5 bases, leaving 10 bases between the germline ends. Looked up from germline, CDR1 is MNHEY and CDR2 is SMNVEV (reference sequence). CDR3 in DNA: TGTGCCAGCAGTTTTGTTAGGGGGTATGGCTACACCTTC. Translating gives CASSFVRGYGYTF.

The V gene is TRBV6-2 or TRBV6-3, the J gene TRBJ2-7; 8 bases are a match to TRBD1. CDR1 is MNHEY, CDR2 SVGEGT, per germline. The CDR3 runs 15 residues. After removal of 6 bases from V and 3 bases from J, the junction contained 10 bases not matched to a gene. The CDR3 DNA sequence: TGTGCCAGCAGCCTCACGACAGGGGCCGTCTACGAGCAGTACTTC. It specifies CASSLTTGAVYEQYF.

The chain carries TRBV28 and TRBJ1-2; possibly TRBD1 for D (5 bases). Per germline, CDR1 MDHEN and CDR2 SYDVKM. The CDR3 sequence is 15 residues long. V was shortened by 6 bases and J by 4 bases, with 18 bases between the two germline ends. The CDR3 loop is CASSLMGGLVYGYTF. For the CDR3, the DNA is TGTGCCAGCAGCCTTATGGGGGGTCTCGTCTATGGCTACACCTTC.